These 17 T cell receptor beta chains share one sample of origin, sequenced in a study of CD8 T cells in ankylosing spondylitis. MiXCR, applied by TCRdb to the 5' RACE reads, yields one record per CDR3 protein. In the table there are about 150,000 distinct CDR3 sequences, under 45% of which are singletons. Material: synovial fluid, either unsorted or a sorted T cell fraction (not recorded which). These receptors were collected from a male donor with ankylosing spondylitis.

There are a few counts of this clonotype. The chain has TRBV7-6 and TRBJ2-1; TRBD2 matches 12 bases. There are 19 residues in the CDR3. The V gene end was trimmed by 0 bases and the J gene end by 6 bases; junction bases not matched to a gene: 12. CDR1 and CDR2 (germline): SGHVS, FNYEAQ. The CDR3 DNA sequence: TGTGCCAGCAGCTTAGCTCTAGCGGGGGGGACCCCAAACCCCAATGAGCAGTTCTTC. This sequence encodes CASSLALAGGTPNPNEQFF.

V is TRBV7-9 and J is TRBJ2-3; D gene unclear. The germline V gene has CDR1 SEHNR and CDR2 FQNEAQ (reference sequence). The CDR3 runs 15 residues. The V and J ends lost 2 bases and 4 bases respectively, with 13 bases between them. This chain's CDR3 is CASSLTYVVSDTQYF. The CDR3 DNA reads as TGTGCCAGCAGCTTAACTTATGTAGTCTCAGATACGCAGTATTTT.

This clonotype was detected a few times. This chain links TRBV7-9 with TRBJ1-1; a weak D match, TRBD1 (5 bases). The CDR3 is 12 amino acids. Trimming took 6 bases from V and 7 from J, leaving 12 bases between them. The germline V gene has CDR1 SEHNR and CDR2 FQNEAQ (reference sequence). For the CDR3, the DNA is TGTGCCAGCAGTCAGACACAGGATGAAGCTTTCTTT. This translates into CASSQTQDEAFF.

V and J are TRBV18 and TRBJ2-7; 7 positions agree with TRBD1. Losses at the gene ends were 6 bases for V and 1 base for J; bases not matched to a gene: 9. Germline CDR1 KGHSH, CDR2 LQKENI. The CDR3 is 15 residues long. CDR3 nucleotide sequence: TGTGCCAGCTCCCCCCGACAGGGATATTCCTACGAGCAGTACTTC. It specifies CASSPRQGYSYEQYF.

This rearrangement joins TRBV7-9 to TRBJ2-6; 12 bases align to TRBD1. Germline-derived CDR1 and CDR2 are SEHNR and FQNEAQ (reference sequence). This CDR3 is built from 17 residues. V was clipped by 6 bases and J by 3 bases; unmatched bases: 6. CDR3 region: CASSSGTGGFGANVLTF. DNA for the CDR3: TGTGCCAGCAGTTCGGGGACAGGGGGCTTTGGGGCCAACGTCCTGACTTTC.

This clonotype has only a few counts. V and J are TRBV5-1 and TRBJ2-3; TRBD2 agrees at 7 bases. The CDR3 totals 14 residues. Trimming cost V 4 bases and J 4 bases; bases outside gene matches: 6. The germline CDR1 and CDR2 sequences are SGHRS and YFSETQ. CDR3 protein: CASSRGEVADTQYF. CDR3 bases: TGCGCCAGCAGCCGGGGGGAAGTCGCAGATACGCAGTATTTT.

This clonotype was recorded many times. The genes are TRBV19 and TRBJ1-1; D is ambiguous. Deletions cut 4 bases from V and 0 bases from J, with 6 bases between. This CDR3 comprises 13 residues. Germline CDR1 reads LNHDA; CDR2 reads SQIVND (reference sequence). CDR3 in amino acids: CASSTTLNTEAFF. CDR3 bases: TGTGCCAGTAGTACCACTCTGAACACTGAAGCTTTCTTT.

The rearrangement uses TRBV12-3 or TRBV12-4 and TRBJ2-2, with D hard to call. Between the trimmed V and J ends, which lost 6 bases and 7 bases, there was a span of 12 bases. The CDR3 has 13 residues. The CDR3 here is CASSLLGFGELFF. DNA for the CDR3: TGTGCCAGCAGCCTCCTAGGTTTCGGGGAGCTGTTTTTT.

Turning to this clonotype: A read error may produce the germline difference seen at one junction end. The chain employs TRBV10-3 and TRBJ1-1; 9 bases fit TRBD1. Per germline, CDR1 ENHRY and CDR2 SYGVKD. The CDR3 totals 14 residues. The CDR3 nucleotides read TGTGCCATCAGTGTGGACAGGGGAGAGACTGAAGCTGTCTTT. Its protein product is CAISVDRGETEAVF.

The rearrangement joins TRBV5-1 to TRBJ2-7; D perhaps matches TRBD2 (6 bases). The CDR3 runs to 15 residues. Germline V lookup: CDR1 SGHRS, CDR2 YFSETQ. The V gene lost 4 bases and the J gene lost 0 bases, with 14 bases spanning the gap. The CDR3 region is CASSPWEESSYEQYF. CDR3 DNA: TGCGCCAGCAGCCCCTGGGAGGAAAGCTCCTACGAGCAGTACTTC. Variable domain in full (rest from reference TRBV5-1 and TRBJ2-7): KAGVTQTPRYLIKTRGQQVTLSCSPISGHRSVSWYQQTPGQGLQFLFEYFSETQRNKGNFPGRFSGRQFSNSRSEMNVSTLELGDSALYLCASSPWEESSYEQYFGPGTRLTVT.

The genes are TRBV12-3 or TRBV12-4 and TRBJ2-5, with a weak D call TRBD2 (6 bases). This CDR3 comprises 14 residues. V lost 5 bases, J lost 4 bases, and 14 bases lay in between. The CDR3, as DNA: TGTGCCAGCAGTGTTGAGGCGGGGAGAGAGACCCAGTACTTC. Its translation: CASSVEAGRETQYF.

The chain uses TRBV13 and TRBJ1-2; D ambiguous. This CDR3 spans 16 amino acids. Germline V lookup: CDR1 PRHDT, CDR2 FYEKMQ (reference sequence). Trimming left V 7 bases short and J 2 bases short, with 20 bases between. The DNA for the CDR3 is TGTGCCAGCACCCCCCCGATGCAGGAGAGGAACTATGGCTACACCTTC. This sequence encodes CASTPPMQERNYGYTF.

The CDR3 DNA is TGTGCCAGCAGCTCCTTGACTAGCGGGAAAAGTTCCTCCTACGAGCAGTACTTC. It specifies CASSSLTSGKSSSYEQYF. The chain has TRBV11-2 and TRBJ2-7, with 11 bases identical to TRBD2. The V gene end was trimmed by 4 bases and the J gene end by 0 bases; junction bases not matched to a gene: 11. This CDR3 is 18 amino acids long. CDR1 SGHAT and CDR2 FQNNGV come from the germline V gene.

The chain has TRBV6-2 or TRBV6-3 and TRBJ2-1; D uncertain. The germline CDR1 and CDR2 sequences are MNHEY and SVGEGT. The length of the CDR3 is 12 residues. Trimming stripped 5 bases from V and 11 bases from J, with 13 bases between. The CDR3 coding sequence is TGTGCCAGCAGTGGACCCCGCCCTAAGCAGTTCTTC. Amino acids: CASSGPRPKQFF.

The chain employs TRBV20-1 and TRBJ1-5; the match to TRBD1 covers 10 bases. The germline V gene encodes CDR1 DFQATT and CDR2 SNEGSKA (reference sequence). V trimming: 4 bases; J trimming: 3 bases; junction bases outside the gene matches: 9. The CDR3 runs 16 residues. CDR3 in amino acids: CSAKTPGQGFNQPQHF. CDR3 sequence (DNA): TGCAGTGCTAAAACACCGGGACAGGGGTTCAATCAGCCCCAGCATTTT.

This clonotype was counted between two and nine times. The rearrangement links TRBV4-1 to TRBJ1-1; D is unresolved. CDR3 length: 13 amino acids. Germline CDR1 is MGHRA and CDR2 is YSYEKL. V lost 4 bases to trimming and J lost 5 bases, with 11 bases between them. As DNA, the CDR3 is TGCGCCAGCAGCCCGCCCGACGGAACTGAAGCTTTCTTT. Its protein is CASSPPDGTEAFF.

There are a few counts of this clonotype. This rearrangement joins TRBV28 to TRBJ1-2; TRBD1 is a possible D gene (6 bases). Germline V gene sequence: CDR1 MDHEN, CDR2 SYDVKM. V lost 5 bases, J lost 6 bases, and 16 bases lay in between. This CDR3 spans 14 amino acids. The CDR3 spells CASSPLWGADGYTF. CDR3 in DNA: TGTGCCAGCAGTCCCCTCTGGGGGGCTGATGGCTACACCTTC.